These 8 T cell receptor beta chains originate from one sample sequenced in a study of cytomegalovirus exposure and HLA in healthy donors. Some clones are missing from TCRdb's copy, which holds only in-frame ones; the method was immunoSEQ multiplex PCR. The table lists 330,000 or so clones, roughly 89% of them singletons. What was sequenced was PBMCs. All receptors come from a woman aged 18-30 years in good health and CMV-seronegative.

This CDR3 reads CASIYSRQSNQPQHF. The CDR3 nucleotides read TGTGCCAGCATCTACTCCAGACAGTCCAATCAGCCCCAGCATTTT. V is TRBV6-6 and J is TRBJ1-5; D is perhaps TRBD1 (5 bases). The CDR3 contains 15 residues. The V end was cut by 7 bases, the J end by 3 bases, with 16 bases between. Germline values: CDR1 MNHNY, CDR2 SVGAGI (reference sequence).

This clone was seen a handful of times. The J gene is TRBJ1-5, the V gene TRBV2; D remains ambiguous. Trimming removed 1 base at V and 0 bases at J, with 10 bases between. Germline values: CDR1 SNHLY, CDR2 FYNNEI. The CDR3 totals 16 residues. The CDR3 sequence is CASSEGTPYSNQPQHF. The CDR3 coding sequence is TGTGCCAGCAGTGAAGGCACACCATATAGCAATCAGCCCCAGCATTTT.

This chain's CDR3 is CASSIKVVPPGTQHF. CDR3 bases: TGTGCCAGTAGTATAAAAGTCGTCCCGCCGGGGACCCAGCATTTT. The rearrangement uses TRBV19 and TRBJ1-5; D call uncertain. CDR1 and CDR2 from the germline V gene are LNHDA and SQIVND (reference sequence). Trimming pared 2 bases from V and 11 bases from J, leaving 19 bases between. This CDR3 region has 15 residues.

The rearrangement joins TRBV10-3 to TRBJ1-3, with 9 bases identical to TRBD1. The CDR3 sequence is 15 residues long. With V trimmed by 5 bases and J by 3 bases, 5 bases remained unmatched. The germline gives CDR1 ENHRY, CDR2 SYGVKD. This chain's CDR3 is CAISSTGGSGNTIYF. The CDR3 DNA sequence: TGTGCCATCAGTTCCACAGGGGGCAGTGGAAACACCATATATTTT.

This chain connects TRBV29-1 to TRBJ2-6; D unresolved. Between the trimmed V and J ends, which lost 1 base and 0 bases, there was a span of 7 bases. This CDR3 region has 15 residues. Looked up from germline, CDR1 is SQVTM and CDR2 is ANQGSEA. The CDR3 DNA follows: TGCAGCGTTGAAGCGGTTTACTCTGGGGCCAACGTCCTGACTTTC. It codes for CSVEAVYSGANVLTF.

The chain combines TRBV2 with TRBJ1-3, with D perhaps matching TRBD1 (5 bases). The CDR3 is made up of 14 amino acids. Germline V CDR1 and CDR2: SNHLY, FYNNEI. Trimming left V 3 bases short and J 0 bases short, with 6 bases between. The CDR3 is CASSDRASGNTIYF. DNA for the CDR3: TGTGCCAGCAGTGACAGGGCCTCTGGAAACACCATATATTTT.

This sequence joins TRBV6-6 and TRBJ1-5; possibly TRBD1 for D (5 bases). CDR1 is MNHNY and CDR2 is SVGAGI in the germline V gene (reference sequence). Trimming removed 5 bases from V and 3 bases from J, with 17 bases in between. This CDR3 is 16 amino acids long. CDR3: CASSPSRGGNNQPQHF. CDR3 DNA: TGTGCCAGCAGTCCCTCTCGTGGGGGGAACAATCAGCCCCAGCATTTT.

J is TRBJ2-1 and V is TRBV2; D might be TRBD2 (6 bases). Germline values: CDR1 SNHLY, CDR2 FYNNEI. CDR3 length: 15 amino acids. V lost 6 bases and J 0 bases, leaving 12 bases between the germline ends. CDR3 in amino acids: CASSPLTSSYNEQFF. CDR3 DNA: TGTGCCAGCAGCCCTCTGACTAGCTCCTACAATGAGCAGTTCTTC. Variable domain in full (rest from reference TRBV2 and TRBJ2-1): EPEVTQTPSHQVTQMGQEVILRCVPISNHLYFYWYRQILGQKVEFLVSFYNNEISEKSEIFDDQFSVERPDGSNFTLKIRSTKLEDSAMYFCASSPLTSSYNEQFFGPGTRLTVL.